This T cell receptor (beta chain) was profiled in a study of blood T cell repertoires in COVID-19. Study-level background: PBMCs, B-cell-depleted T cells, or T cells were the source of the cDNA or gDNA that made up the material.

In the original workflow: Amplification with reference gene primers provided the estimates of nucleated cell counts. Produced via immunoSEQ multiplex PCR; TCRdb's table is partial and in-frame only. The V and J calls and clone size come from that table; D and trimming were worked out from the DNA. Of about 140,000 clones in the sample, more than 70% were seen once. This CDR3 region has 14 residues. Germline CDR1 reads MDHEN; CDR2 reads SYDVKM. Between the trimmed V and J ends, which lost 10 bases and 5 bases, there was a span of 18 bases. The sequencing input was PBMCs or T cells enriched from blood (not recorded which). The receptor was isolated from a man in his forties with acute COVID-19. This rearrangement joins TRBV28 to TRBJ2-1; D remains ambiguous. In DNA form, the CDR3 reads TGTGCCATCCAGCCCCCCGCGGAGAACAATGAGCAGTTCTTC. Encoded protein: CAIQPPAENNEQFF. The full variable domain, its missing parts supplied by reference TRBV28 and TRBJ2-1, is DVKVTQSSRYLVKRTGEKVFLECVQDMDHENMFWYRQDPGLGLRLIYFSYDVKMKEKGDIPEGYSVSREKKERFSLILESASTNQTSMYLCAIQPPAENNEQFFGPGTRLTVL.